These T cell receptor beta chains were read from a single sample in a study of immune evolution from preneoplasia to lung adenocarcinoma. The data were produced by immunoSEQ multiplex PCR, yet TCRdb's version contains in-frame clones alone and is incomplete. Here the sample spans more than 3,000 clones, around 83% being singletons. The sample consisted of FFPE adjacent normal lung tissue. These receptors came from a person in their 40s with lung adenocarcinoma. The CDR3 runs from the conserved cysteine through the conserved F or W. Fields, in order: clone size, V gene, D gene, CDR3 length, J gene, CDR3 DNA, CDR3 protein. A D gene is named only where the DNA matches it firmly. Clone size is not always given. Where it is, it says once, few, many or a class for expanded clones.

>.|TRBV10-2|TRBD1|15|TRBJ2-7
TGCGCCAGCAGTGAGCGAGGGGGCAATTCCTACGAGCAGTACTTC
CASSERGGNSYEQYF
>.|TRBV30|.|13|TRBJ2-5
TGTGCCTGGAGTGTCATGGCCCAAGAGACCCAGTACTTC
CAWSVMAQETQYF
>.|TRBV7-2|.|13|TRBJ2-1
TGTGCCAGCAGCTTAGGGGCGGAGCGTGAGCAGTTCTTC
CASSLGAEREQFF
>.|TRBV20-1|.|11|TRBJ2-5
TGCAGTGGGGGGCTACAAGAGACCCAGTACTTC
CSGGLQETQYF
>few|TRBV28|TRBD1|19|TRBJ1-5
TGTGCCAGTAGGGGCGGCTTGCTCGGGTGGCAGGGGGAGAGGCAGCCCCAGCATTTT
CASRGGLLGWQGERQPQHF
>.|TRBV10-3|TRBD1|13|TRBJ2-7
TGTGCCATCGCCGGGACAGGGGCGGCCGAGCAGTACTTC
CAIAGTGAAEQYF
>.|TRBV5-6|TRBD1|15|TRBJ1-2
TGTGCCAGCAGCTCATCCACAGGGGGCGGGTATGGCTACACCTTC
CASSSSTGGGYGYTF
>.|TRBV9|.|15|TRBJ2-7
TGTGCCAGCAGCGTTTCACAGGGTCCATCCTACGAGCAGTACTTC
CASSVSQGPSYEQYF
>.|TRBV4-3|.|15|TRBJ2-7
TGCGCCAGCAGCCAAGCGACTAGGACCCTAGGGCAGCAGTACTTC
CASSQATRTLGQQYF
>.|TRBV4-1|.|15|TRBJ1-2
TGCGCCAGCAGCCAAGATCTAATGGGGCTCGCTGGCTACACCTTC
CASSQDLMGLAGYTF
>.|TRBV27|TRBD1|17|TRBJ1-5
TGTGCCAGCAGTCCCCACTCGGACAGGGGAGGCAATCAGCCCCAGCATTTT
CASSPHSDRGGNQPQHF
>.|TRBV5-1|.|11|TRBJ2-2
TGCGCCAGCAGCTTCGGCGGGGAGCTGTTTTTT
CASSFGGELFF
>.|TRBV19|.|11|TRBJ1-4
TGTGCCAGTAGGGTGGCTGAAAAACTGTTTTTT
CASRVAEKLFF
>.|TRBV6-1|.|13|TRBJ1-6
TGTGCCAGTTCCGGGGCCGACGGTTCACCCCTCCACTTT
CASSGADGSPLHF
>few|TRBV14|.|13|TRBJ1-4
TGTGCCAGCAGCCAAGATTTAAGGAAAAAACTGTTTTTT
CASSQDLRKKLFF
>few|TRBV9|TRBD2|18|TRBJ2-2
TGTGCCAGCAGCGTAGAGCGAGCGGGAGAAATTGACACCGGGGAGCTGTTTTTT
CASSVERAGEIDTGELFF
>.|TRBV7-2|.|15|TRBJ1-3
TGTGCCAGCAGCTCCTATGCGGCTACTGGAAACACCATATATTTT
CASSSYAATGNTIYF
>.|TRBV4-3|.|16|TRBJ2-7
TGCGCCAGCAGCCAAGAAGGGGAAGGGAAACCCTACGAGCAGTACTTC
CASSQEGEGKPYEQYF